This TCR beta chain was obtained from a study of T cells after yellow fever vaccination. The CDR3 is 14 amino acids. Trimming removed 3 bases at V and 10 bases at J, with 16 bases between. CDR1 is SGHTA and CDR2 is FQGTGA in the germline V gene. Template switching by 5'RACE produced TCR cDNA, adding a universal primer site and UMIs. TCRdb used MiXCR to reprocess the 5' RACE reads, holding one entry per CDR3 protein. The repertoire holds roughly 500,000 distinct CDR3 sequences, with 15% to 20% as singletons. This clonotype was detected a few times. This material consisted of PBMCs, taken 15 days after the yellow fever booster vaccination. This chain connects TRBV7-3 to TRBJ2-1; weak D call: TRBD2 (6 bases). This TCR came from a man aged 30 to 45 who received the YFV17D yellow fever vaccine. The CDR3 DNA is TGTGCCAGCAGCTTCTACGGGGAGAGCGGGGAGCAGTTCTTC. Residues: CASSFYGESGEQFF.